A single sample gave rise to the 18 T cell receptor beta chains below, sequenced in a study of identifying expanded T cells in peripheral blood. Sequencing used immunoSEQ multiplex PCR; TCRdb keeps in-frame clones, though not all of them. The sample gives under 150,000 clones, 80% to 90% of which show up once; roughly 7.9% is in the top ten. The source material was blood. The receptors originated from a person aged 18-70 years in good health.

Here the CDR3 reads CASSSGTSFSDTQYF. The CDR3 bases are TGTGCCAGCAGCTCCGGGACTAGCTTCTCAGATACGCAGTATTTT. The chain has TRBV7-7 and TRBJ2-3; 9 positions agree with TRBD2. Germline CDR1 is SSHAT and CDR2 is FNYEAQ (reference sequence). There are 15 residues in the CDR3. V trimming: 4 bases; J trimming: 4 bases; junction bases outside the gene matches: 6.

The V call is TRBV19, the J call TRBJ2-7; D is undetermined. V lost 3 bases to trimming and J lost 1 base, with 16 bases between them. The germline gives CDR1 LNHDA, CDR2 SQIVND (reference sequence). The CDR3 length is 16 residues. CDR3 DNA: TGTGCCAGTAGTATTAGGGTGACACCGACATCCTACGAGCAGTACTTC. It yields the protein CASSIRVTPTSYEQYF.

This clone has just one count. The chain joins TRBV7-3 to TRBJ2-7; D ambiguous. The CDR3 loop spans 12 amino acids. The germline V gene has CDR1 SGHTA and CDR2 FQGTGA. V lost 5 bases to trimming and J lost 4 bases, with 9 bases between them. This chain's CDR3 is CASSPDQYEQYF. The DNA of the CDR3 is TGTGCCAGCAGCCCGGACCAGTACGAGCAGTACTTC.

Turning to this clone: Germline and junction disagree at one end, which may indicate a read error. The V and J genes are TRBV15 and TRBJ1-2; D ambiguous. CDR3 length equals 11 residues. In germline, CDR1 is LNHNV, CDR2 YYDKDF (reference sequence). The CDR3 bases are TGTGCCACCAACAGATCTTACGGCCACACCTTC. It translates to CATNRSYGHTF.

This CDR3 reads CASSLAGIGWDSGANVLTF. The CDR3 DNA is TGTGCCAGCAGCTTGGCAGGGATAGGGTGGGACTCTGGGGCCAACGTCCTGACTTTC. The chain links TRBV5-5 to TRBJ2-6; the D gene is possibly TRBD1 (5 bases). CDR1 and CDR2 from the germline V gene are SGHKS and YYEKEE (reference sequence). V was clipped by 0 bases and J by 0 bases, with 16 bases between them. The CDR3 length is 19 residues.

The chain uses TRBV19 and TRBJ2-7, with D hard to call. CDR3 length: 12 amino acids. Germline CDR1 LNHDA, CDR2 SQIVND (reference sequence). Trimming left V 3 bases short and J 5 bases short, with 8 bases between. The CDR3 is CASSIGWDEQYF. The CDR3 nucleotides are TGTGCCAGTAGTATCGGATGGGACGAGCAGTACTTC.

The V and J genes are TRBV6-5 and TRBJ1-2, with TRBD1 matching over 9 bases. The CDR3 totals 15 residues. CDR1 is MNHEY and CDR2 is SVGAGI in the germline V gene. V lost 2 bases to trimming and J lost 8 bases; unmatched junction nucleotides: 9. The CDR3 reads CASSYADRGNWGYTF. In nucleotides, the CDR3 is TGTGCCAGCAGTTACGCTGACAGGGGGAACTGGGGCTACACCTTC.

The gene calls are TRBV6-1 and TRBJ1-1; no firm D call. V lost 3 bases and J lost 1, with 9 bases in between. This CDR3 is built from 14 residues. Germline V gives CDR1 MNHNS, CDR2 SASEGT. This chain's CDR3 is CASSDYYGNTEAFF. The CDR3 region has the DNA TGTGCCAGCAGTGATTATTACGGGAACACTGAAGCTTTCTTT.

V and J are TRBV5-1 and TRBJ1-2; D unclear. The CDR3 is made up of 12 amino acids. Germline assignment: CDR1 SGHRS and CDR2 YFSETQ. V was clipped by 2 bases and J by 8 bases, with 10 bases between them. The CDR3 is CASSFDASGYTF. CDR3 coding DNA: TGCGCCAGCAGCTTCGACGCATCCGGCTACACCTTC.

The CDR3 coding sequence is TGTGCCTGGTATGGGGGGCCCGGGGAGACCCAGTACTTC. Its translation: CAWYGGPGETQYF. The chain combines TRBV30 with TRBJ2-5; either TRBD1 or TRBD2 may supply D (6 bases each). There are 13 residues in the CDR3. From germline, CDR1 is GTSNPN and CDR2 SVGIG (reference sequence). V was pared by 5 bases and J by 5 bases, with 15 bases between.

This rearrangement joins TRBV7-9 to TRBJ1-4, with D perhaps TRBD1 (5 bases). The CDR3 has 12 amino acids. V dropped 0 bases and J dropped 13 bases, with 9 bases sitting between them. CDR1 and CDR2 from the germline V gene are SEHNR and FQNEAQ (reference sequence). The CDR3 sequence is CASSLADSRLFF. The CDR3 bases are TGTGCCAGCAGCTTAGCCGACAGCAGACTGTTTTTT.

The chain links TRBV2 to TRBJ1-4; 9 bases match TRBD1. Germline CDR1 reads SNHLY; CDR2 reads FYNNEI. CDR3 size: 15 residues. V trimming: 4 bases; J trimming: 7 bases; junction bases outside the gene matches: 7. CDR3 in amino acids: CASSADRGVGEKLFF. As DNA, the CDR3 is TGTGCCAGCAGTGCGGACAGGGGTGTAGGTGAAAAACTGTTTTTT. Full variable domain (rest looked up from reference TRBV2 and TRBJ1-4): EPEVTQTPSHQVTQMGQEVILRCVPISNHLYFYWYRQILGQKVEFLVSFYNNEISEKSEIFDDQFSVERPDGSNFTLKIRSTKLEDSAMYFCASSADRGVGEKLFFGSGTQLSVL.

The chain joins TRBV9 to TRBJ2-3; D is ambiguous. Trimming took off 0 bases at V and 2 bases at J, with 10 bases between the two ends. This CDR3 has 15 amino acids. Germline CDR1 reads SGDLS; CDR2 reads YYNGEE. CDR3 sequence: CASSVGVANTDTQYF. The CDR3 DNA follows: TGTGCCAGCAGCGTAGGAGTCGCCAACACAGATACGCAGTATTTT.

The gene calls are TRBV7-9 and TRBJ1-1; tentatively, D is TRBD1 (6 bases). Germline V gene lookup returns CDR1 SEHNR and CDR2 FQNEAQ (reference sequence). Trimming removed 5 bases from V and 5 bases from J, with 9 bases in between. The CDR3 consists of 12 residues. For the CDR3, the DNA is TGTGCCAGCAGCCCCACAGGGACTGAAGCTTTCTTT. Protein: CASSPTGTEAFF.

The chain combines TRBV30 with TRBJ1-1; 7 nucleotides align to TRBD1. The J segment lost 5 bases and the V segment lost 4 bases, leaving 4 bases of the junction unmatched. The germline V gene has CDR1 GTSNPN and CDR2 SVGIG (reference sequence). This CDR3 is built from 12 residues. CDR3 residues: CAWTTGYTEAFF. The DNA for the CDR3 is TGTGCCTGGACGACAGGGTATACTGAAGCTTTCTTT.

In nucleotides, the CDR3 is TGTGCCAGCAGCTCAAGCGGGAGATCCTACAATGAGCAGTTCTTC. It codes for CASSSSGRSYNEQFF. The chain joins TRBV28 to TRBJ2-1; 8 nucleotides align to TRBD2. The CDR3 runs to 15 residues. Germline V gene lookup returns CDR1 MDHEN and CDR2 SYDVKM. Trimming cost V 6 bases and J 1 base; bases outside gene matches: 5.

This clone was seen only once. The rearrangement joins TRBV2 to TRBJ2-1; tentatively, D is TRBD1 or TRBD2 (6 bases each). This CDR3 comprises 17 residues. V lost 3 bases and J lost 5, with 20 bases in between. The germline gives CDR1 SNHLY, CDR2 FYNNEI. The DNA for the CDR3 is TGTGCCAGCAGTGACCCCGGGTGGAGGGGGGAGGACAATGAGCAGTTCTTC. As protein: CASSDPGWRGEDNEQFF.

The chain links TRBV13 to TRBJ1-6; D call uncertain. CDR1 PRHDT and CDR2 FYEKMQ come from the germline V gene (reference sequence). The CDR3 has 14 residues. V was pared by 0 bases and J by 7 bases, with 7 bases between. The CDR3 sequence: CASSLGKWNSPLHF. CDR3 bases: TGTGCCAGCAGCTTAGGAAAATGGAATTCACCCCTCCACTTT.